Each of the 30 T cell receptor beta chains below was sequenced from the same sample in a study of blood T cell repertoires in COVID-19. Generated by immunoSEQ multiplex PCR, the TCRdb table keeps only in-frame clones and is missing some. This sample has 65,000 to 80,000 clones, with 75% to 85% found just once. Sequencing used peripheral blood. Receptors were obtained from a human donor in a cohort sampled during active COVID-19.

V and J are TRBV5-1 and TRBJ2-1; 12 bases match TRBD2. The CDR3 runs 14 residues. The V segment lost 4 bases and the J segment 11 bases; nucleotides outside the gene matches: 7. Germline CDR1 SGHRS, CDR2 YFSETQ. In nucleotides, the CDR3 is TGCGCCAGCAGCCCGGCGCTAGCGGGGGGGCAGCAGTTCTTC. Protein product: CASSPALAGGQQFF.

The J gene is TRBJ1-4, the V gene TRBV28; possibly TRBD1 for D (5 bases). The V and J ends lost 1 base and 0 bases respectively, with 15 bases between them. Germline V gene lookup returns CDR1 MDHEN and CDR2 SYDVKM. The CDR3 is 18 amino acids. The CDR3 DNA reads as TGTGCCAGCAGTTTATCAGAACCGGGACTACCAACTAATGAAAAACTGTTTTTT. Protein sequence: CASSLSEPGLPTNEKLFF.

This clone occurred once. The rearrangement uses TRBV20-1 and TRBJ1-5; D ambiguous. The V gene lost 3 bases and the J gene lost 0 bases, with 6 bases spanning the gap. The CDR3 covers 13 residues. CDR1 and CDR2 from the germline V gene are DFQATT and SNEGSKA (reference sequence). CDR3 DNA: TGCAGTGCTAGTGTTCATAGCAATCAGCCCCAGCATTTT. Translating it yields CSASVHSNQPQHF.

The rearrangement joins TRBV7-8 to TRBJ1-1; unclear D gene. V was shortened by 3 bases and J by 0 bases, with 8 bases between the two germline ends. This CDR3 spans 14 amino acids. Per the germline V gene, CDR1 is SGHVS and CDR2 is FQNEAQ. In nucleotides, the CDR3 is TGTGCCAGCAGCTTGGAGGGTTTGAACACTGAAGCTTTCTTT. It translates to CASSLEGLNTEAFF.

This clone was recorded once. CDR3 coding DNA: TGTGCCAGCAGCCTGGGGCAGGGAGGGTATGGCTACACCTTC. This sequence encodes CASSLGQGGYGYTF. The chain joins TRBV9 to TRBJ1-2, with D maybe TRBD1 (5 bases). The germline V gene encodes CDR1 SGDLS and CDR2 YYNGEE. V was shortened by 4 bases and J by 5 bases, with 15 bases between the two germline ends. This CDR3 is built from 14 residues.

This chain joins TRBV12-5 and TRBJ1-5; tentative D call: TRBD1 (6 bases). Germline V lookup: CDR1 LGHNT, CDR2 FRNRAP. Between the trimmed V and J ends, which lost 5 bases and 6 bases, there was a span of 14 bases. The CDR3 length is 14 residues. CDR3 sequence: CASGAGQSGQPQHF. The CDR3 bases are TGTGCTAGTGGTGCCGGACAGTCTGGTCAGCCCCAGCATTTT.

The chain joins TRBV7-8 to TRBJ1-6; 9 nucleotides line up with TRBD1. V trimming: 5 bases; J trimming: 0 bases; junction bases outside the gene matches: 5. The germline V gene encodes CDR1 SGHVS and CDR2 FQNEAQ. CDR3 size: 17 residues. CDR3 sequence: CASSSNRGRSYNSPLHF. CDR3 nucleotides: TGTGCCAGCAGCAGCAACAGGGGGCGCTCCTATAATTCACCCCTCCACTTT.

This chain joins TRBV12-3 or TRBV12-4 and TRBJ1-5; D is unclear. The CDR3 covers 13 residues. The V end lost 2 bases, the J end lost 3 bases, and 5 bases lay between the germline ends. CDR3 nucleotides: TGTGCCAGCAGTTTACAGTACAATCAGCCCCAGCATTTT. Protein: CASSLQYNQPQHF.

The count of this clone is one. This CDR3 reads CASTSVQGGSYEQYF. The CDR3 nucleotides are TGTGCCAGCACGAGCGTACAGGGGGGGTCCTACGAGCAGTACTTC. The chain combines TRBV2 with TRBJ2-7; maybe TRBD1 (8 bases). Per the germline V gene, CDR1 is SNHLY and CDR2 is FYNNEI. V shed 7 bases and J shed 1 base, with 17 bases lying between them. This CDR3 is built from 15 residues.

The genes are TRBV12-3 or TRBV12-4 and TRBJ1-1, with TRBD1 matching 7 bases. The trim removed 5 bases at V and 6 bases at J, leaving 6 bases unmatched. CDR3 length: 13 amino acids. The CDR3 DNA is TGTGCCAGCAGTAAACAGGGGTGGGCTGAAGCTTTCTTT. Translation gives CASSKQGWAEAFF.

The chain joins TRBV7-9 to TRBJ2-5, with D perhaps TRBD2 (6 bases). Germline V gene lookup returns CDR1 SEHNR and CDR2 FQNEAQ (reference sequence). Trimming stripped 1 base from V and 5 bases from J, with 11 bases between. The CDR3 is made up of 14 amino acids. CDR3 nucleotides: TGTGCCAGCAGCTTAGTAGCTGGGGGGGAGACCCAGTACTTC. It is translated as CASSLVAGGETQYF.

The chain recombines TRBV3-1 (or the pseudogene TRBV3-2) with TRBJ2-5; TRBD1 is a possible D gene (8 bases). The CDR3 length is 14 residues. Germline CDR1 and CDR2: LGHDT and YNNKEL (reference sequence). V lost 4 bases and J 5 bases, leaving 14 bases between the germline ends. The CDR3 bases are TGTGCCAGCAGCCGTGACAGGGGAGGGGAGACCCAGTACTTC. Translating gives CASSRDRGGETQYF.

The chain is built from TRBV12-3 or TRBV12-4 and TRBJ1-5; no clear D gene. This CDR3 contains 12 residues. The V end lost 1 base, the J end lost 8 bases, and 6 bases lay between the germline ends. The CDR3: CASSLGTKPQHF. The CDR3 DNA reads TGTGCCAGCAGTTTAGGGACTAAGCCCCAGCATTTT.

The CDR3 DNA follows: TGTGCCAGCAGCCAAGATCCGGCAGGGTCCTCGTACAATGAGCAGTTCTTC. Its protein product is CASSQDPAGSSYNEQFF. This rearrangement joins TRBV4-2 to TRBJ2-1, with D possibly being TRBD1 (5 bases). Trimming cost V 0 bases and J 4 bases, with 16 bases left between them. CDR3 length equals 17 residues. Germline CDR1 and CDR2: LGHNA and YNFKEQ.

This chain connects TRBV7-8 to TRBJ1-5; D gene ambiguous. The CDR3 contains 14 residues. V gave up 3 bases and J gave up 2 bases, with 8 bases separating them. Per the germline V gene, CDR1 is SGHVS and CDR2 is FQNEAQ. The CDR3 nucleotides read TGTGCCAGCAGCTTGAGGCCGGGCAATCAGCCCCAGCATTTT. It codes for CASSLRPGNQPQHF. Full variable domain (remainder filled in from reference TRBV7-8 and TRBJ1-5): GAGVSQSPRYKVAKRGQDVALRCDPISGHVSLFWYQQALGQGPEFLTYFQNEAQLDKSGLPSDRFFAERPEGSVSTLKIQRTQQEDSAVYLCASSLRPGNQPQHFGDGTRLSIL.

The genes are TRBV6-2 or TRBV6-3 and TRBJ2-2; 10 nucleotides match TRBD1. Germline V gives CDR1 MNHEY, CDR2 SVGEGT. This CDR3 comprises 18 residues. V gave up 6 bases and J gave up 0 bases; unmatched junction bases: 10. This CDR3 is CASSPGSGTGANTGELFF. CDR3 coding DNA: TGTGCCAGCAGCCCAGGAAGCGGGACAGGGGCGAACACCGGGGAGCTGTTTTTT.

V is TRBV12-3 or TRBV12-4 and J is TRBJ2-7; 7 bases agree with TRBD1. V lost 7 bases and J lost 1; bases outside the gene matches: 4. There are 13 residues in the CDR3. This chain's CDR3 is CASTGTASYEQYF. The CDR3 DNA follows: TGTGCCAGCACCGGGACAGCTTCCTACGAGCAGTACTTC.

This CDR3 reads CASSLAAGRYEQYF. The CDR3 nucleotides read TGTGCCAGCAGCTTAGCAGCGGGTCGTTACGAGCAGTACTTC. V is TRBV7-9 and J is TRBJ2-7, with a weak D call TRBD2 (6 bases). The CDR3 runs to 14 residues. Germline V gene sequence: CDR1 SEHNR, CDR2 FQNEAQ (reference sequence). V was trimmed by 0 bases and J by 4 bases, leaving 10 bases between them.

The chain joins TRBV6-6 to TRBJ1-6; 7 nucleotides agree with TRBD1. Germline loops: CDR1 MNHNY, CDR2 SVGAGI (reference sequence). CDR3 length: 14 amino acids. V trimming: 4 bases; J trimming: 7 bases; junction bases outside the gene matches: 4. The CDR3 nucleotides are TGTGCCAGCAGTTCACAGGGGAACAATTCACCCCTCCACTTT. Translating gives CASSSQGNNSPLHF.

This sequence joins TRBV5-4 and TRBJ2-7; D gene uncertain. This CDR3 has 15 residues. V gave up 1 base and J gave up 0 bases, with 11 bases separating them. Germline V CDR1 and CDR2: SGHNT, YYREEE (reference sequence). CDR3 protein: CASSLSGTLSYEQYF. The CDR3 DNA reads TGTGCCAGCAGCTTGAGTGGCACGCTCTCCTACGAGCAGTACTTC.

The genes are TRBV3-1 (or the pseudogene TRBV3-2) and TRBJ2-5, with D possibly matching TRBD1 (6 bases). Trimming stripped 2 bases from V and 5 bases from J, with 9 bases between. Germline CDR1 is LGHDT and CDR2 is YNNKEL (reference sequence). This CDR3 contains 13 residues. The CDR3 loop is CASSQFRGETQYF. Written as DNA, the CDR3 is TGTGCCAGCAGCCAATTTAGGGGGGAGACCCAGTACTTC.

This clone appeared once. At one of its ends the junction is not consistent with the germline gene, which may arise from a read error. J is TRBJ2-7 and V is TRBV5-1, with 7 bases that match TRBD1. The germline V gene has CDR1 SGHRS and CDR2 YFSETQ. The CDR3 is 14 residues long. CDR3: CASSLDRYYYEQYF. CDR3 nucleotide sequence: TGCGCCAGCAGTTTGGACAGGTACTACTACGAGCAGTACTTC.

This chain connects TRBV5-1 to TRBJ2-2, with TRBD1 as a possible D gene (5 bases). Looked up from germline, CDR1 is SGHRS and CDR2 is YFSETQ. Between the trimmed V and J ends, which lost 3 bases and 4 bases, there was a span of 13 bases. This CDR3 comprises 15 residues. The DNA for the CDR3 is TGCGCCAGCAGCTCCGGACAACCTTCCACCGGGGAGCTGTTTTTT. Translated: CASSSGQPSTGELFF.

V is TRBV5-3 and J is TRBJ1-6, with 9 bases lining up with TRBD1. TRBV5-3 is labeled an ORF, and its function is uncertain. The CDR3 is 16 residues long. With 4 bases clipped from V and 6 bases from J, the junction kept 8 bases outside the gene matches. The CDR3 loop reads CARSASQGASNSPLHF. Written as DNA, the CDR3 is TGTGCCAGAAGCGCCTCACAGGGGGCGTCTAATTCACCCCTCCACTTT.

The genes are TRBV28 and TRBJ1-2; perhaps TRBD1 as D (6 bases). Germline-derived CDR1 and CDR2 are MDHEN and SYDVKM. V lost 5 bases and J 6 bases, leaving 13 bases between the germline ends. CDR3 length: 13 amino acids. CDR3 region: CASSLGQGHGYTF. CDR3 sequence (DNA): TGTGCCAGCAGTCTGGGGCAGGGGCATGGCTACACCTTC.

The chain joins TRBV15 to TRBJ1-6; D remains ambiguous. V was trimmed by 3 bases and J by 8 bases, leaving 11 bases between them. The CDR3 length is 14 residues. CDR1 and CDR2 from the germline V gene are LNHNV and YYDKDF (reference sequence). Here the CDR3 DNA reads TGTGCCACCAGCAGTGGCGGGAGTCATTCACCCCTCCACTTT. It codes for CATSSGGSHSPLHF.

The rearrangement joins TRBV5-4 to TRBJ1-1, with D tentatively TRBD1 (6 bases). V lost 0 bases and J 4 bases, leaving 19 bases between the germline ends. Germline CDR1 SGHNT, CDR2 YYREEE (reference sequence). This CDR3 has 17 residues. CDR3 in DNA: TGTGCCAGCAGCTTGGGGCCAGGCGGGGGGCCGAGCACTGAAGCTTTCTTT. Translated, it gives CASSLGPGGGPSTEAFF.

In DNA form, the CDR3 reads TGTGCCTGGCAGGACAGGGGACATGGCTACACCTTC. It is translated as CAWQDRGHGYTF. This rearrangement joins TRBV30 to TRBJ1-2; 9 nucleotides agree with TRBD1. The CDR3 loop spans 12 amino acids. V gave up 5 bases and J gave up 6 bases; unmatched junction bases: 4. Germline lookup yields CDR1 GTSNPN and CDR2 SVGIG (reference sequence).

The genes are TRBV7-8 and TRBJ1-4, with 9 bases matching TRBD1. Germline loops: CDR1 SGHVS, CDR2 FQNEAQ. Germline trimming cut 4 bases from V and 8 bases from J; bases unmatched to any gene: 5. The CDR3 runs 14 residues. This CDR3 is CASSSGQGLEKLFF. The CDR3 bases are TGTGCCAGCAGCTCTGGACAGGGGCTAGAAAAACTGTTTTTT.

The genes are TRBV7-6 and TRBJ1-1; 9 bases are shared with TRBD1. The CDR3 consists of 15 residues. J was trimmed by 4 bases and V by 5 bases; bases with no gene match: 8. CDR1 is SGHVS and CDR2 is FNYEAQ in the germline V gene. The CDR3 region is CASSASGQGITEAFF. The DNA of the CDR3 is TGTGCCAGCAGCGCCTCGGGACAGGGAATCACTGAAGCTTTCTTT.